This T cell receptor (beta chain) came from a study of regulatory T cells in long-lasting Graves disease. Building the TCR beta libraries relied on iRepertoire HTBI primers, and CDR3 regions underwent Arm-PCR. Via MiXCR, TCRdb re-called the multiplex PCR reads, giving one row per CDR3 protein. This table holds 310,000 or so distinct CDR3 sequences, roughly a fifth found once. About this clonotype itself: What it binds is unknown.

Sample time point: persistent/refractory GD, antithyroid drugs over 5 years with positive TRAb. After RNA was extracted from PBMCs, the TCR library was made from it. The V gene end was trimmed by 3 bases and the J gene end by 5 bases; junction bases not matched to a gene: 5. The CDR3 runs 15 residues. Germline CDR1 reads SGDLS; CDR2 reads YYNGEE. Study findings and constraints: Preferential use of TRBV28, TRBJ1-2 and TRBJ2-5 was seen in persistent disease. Persistent patients shared more public clonotypes (approximately 2,700) than newly diagnosed patients (about 970).

The material sequenced was peripheral blood mononuclear cells (PBMCs), taken when the disease was refractory, from a patient treated with antithyroid drugs. The chain joins TRBV9 to TRBJ2-1; 10 bases map to TRBD2. The TCR was taken from a female donor with Graves disease. The CDR3 DNA sequence: TGTGCCAGCAGCGCCCTAGCGGGAGTTAACAATGAGCAGTTCTTC. Translation: CASSALAGVNNEQFF.